Listed below are T cell receptor beta chains from one sample, sequenced in a study of T cell responses to AZD1222 COVID-19 vaccine. The table came from immunoSEQ multiplex PCR; TCRdb's copy has only in-frame clones and leaves some out. Of about 130,000 clones listed, 88% were seen once; the top ten hold under 9%. This specimen consisted of peripheral blood, obtained on day 0 of AZD1222 vaccination. These receptors were collected from an adult in good health. The CDR3 runs from the conserved cysteine through the conserved F or W. Each record gives: D gene, V gene, CDR3 length, clone size, J gene, CDR3 DNA, CDR3 protein. A D gene is named only where the DNA matches it firmly. Rows may omit the clone size; those that give it use once, few, many or a size class.

.,TRBV5-6,14,.,TRBJ1-5,TGTGCCAGCAGCTTGGTGGGCGCCACTCAGCCCCAGCATTTT,CASSLVGATQPQHF
.,TRBV7-9,16,.,TRBJ2-7,TGTGCCAGCAGCTGGGGTCCGGGACCGCCTGGCGACGAGCAGTACTTC,CASSWGPGPPGDEQYF
TRBD2,TRBV6-2/TRBV6-3,14,.,TRBJ2-7,TGTGCCAGCAGTTACTCTACTGCGGGAGGGGATAAGTACTTC,CASSYSTAGGDKYF
.,TRBV2,11,.,TRBJ2-7,TGTGCCAGCAGTGAGGGGACTTTACAGTACTTC,CASSEGTLQYF
.,TRBV29-1,10,once,TRBJ2-2,TGCAGCGGGTCCACCGGGGAGCTGTTTTTT,CSGSTGELFF
TRBD1,TRBV29-1,15,.,TRBJ2-7,TGCAGCGTTGAAGAGACAGGGGGCGCATGGGTGAGGCAGTACTTC,CSVEETGGAWVRQYF
.,TRBV11-2,13,once,TRBJ2-2,TGTGCCAGCAGCCCACAAAGGACCGGGGAGCTGTTTTTT,CASSPQRTGELFF
.,TRBV6-5,12,.,TRBJ2-7,TGTGCCACCCAGAGGACAGCCTACGAGCAGTACTTC,CATQRTAYEQYF
TRBD1,TRBV6-1,17,few,TRBJ1-4,TGTGCCAGCAGTGTCCGGGACAGGATTTTAACTAATGAAAAACTGTTTTTT,CASSVRDRILTNEKLFF
.,TRBV27,13,.,TRBJ1-1,TGTGCCAGCAGTTTAGTAGAGAACACTGAAGCTTTCTTT,CASSLVENTEAFF
.,TRBV10-1,14,.,TRBJ2-7,TGCGCCAGCAGTGACCCATGGCTGGGCTACGAGCAGTACTTC,CASSDPWLGYEQYF
TRBD1,TRBV10-3,14,.,TRBJ1-4,TGTGCCATCAGTGGAGAGGGGGCAGGAGAAAAACTGTTTTTT,CAISGEGAGEKLFF
.,TRBV19,15,.,TRBJ2-7,TGTGCCAGTAGTATCTCGGTTGGAGGGTTCAACGAGCAGTACTTC,CASSISVGGFNEQYF
TRBD1,TRBV28,13,.,TRBJ2-7,TGTGCCAGCAGTGCATACGACAGGGGAGAGCAGTACTTC,CASSAYDRGEQYF
TRBD2,TRBV11-3,19,.,TRBJ2-7,TGTGCCAGCAGCTTAAGTTTCGAGCGGGAGGCCAAATACGTCTACGAGCAGTACTTC,CASSLSFEREAKYVYEQYF
TRBD1,TRBV6-5,14,.,TRBJ1-5,TGTGCCAGCAGCACCAGGGGGCAGGAGCAGCCCCAGCATTTT,CASSTRGQEQPQHF
.,TRBV6-6,11,.,TRBJ2-7,TGTGCCGCTCAGGGGTCCTACGAGCAGTACTTC,CAAQGSYEQYF
.,TRBV11-1,14,.,TRBJ1-2,TGTGCCAGCAGCTCCGGACGGGGAAACTATGGCTACACCTTC,CASSSGRGNYGYTF
.,TRBV4-1,15,.,TRBJ1-2,TGCGCCAGCAGCCCAGGGTTCGGGATTGACTATGGCTACACCTTC,CASSPGFGIDYGYTF
TRBD2,TRBV19,19,.,TRBJ2-4,TGTGCCAGTAGTATACCCGCGGGAAAGGGACTAGGTGGGCAAAACATTCAGTACTTC,CASSIPAGKGLGGQNIQYF
.,TRBV5-3,14,.,TRBJ2-5,TGTGCCAGAAGCCGGAGACTGCTCCAAGAGACCCAGTACTTC,CARSRRLLQETQYF
TRBD1,TRBV19,14,.,TRBJ1-2,TGTGCCAGTAGTAAGGGCGACAGGGGGCACGGCTACACCTTC,CASSKGDRGHGYTF
TRBD1,TRBV28,14,.,TRBJ1-2,TGTGCCAGCAGTTTTCCGGGACAGGAGAGGGGCTACACCTTC,CASSFPGQERGYTF
.,TRBV7-3,13,.,TRBJ1-2,TGTGCCAGCAGCCTGGACGGAATCTATGGCTACACCTTC,CASSLDGIYGYTF
TRBD1,TRBV5-8,13,.,TRBJ1-2,TGTGCCAGCAGCTTGGACAGGGGGCATGGCTACACCTTC,CASSLDRGHGYTF
.,TRBV6-4,15,.,TRBJ2-7,TGTGCCAGCAGTGAGCCGGGGATAATGACTGCCGAGCAGTACTTC,CASSEPGIMTAEQYF
.,TRBV2,14,.,TRBJ2-2,TGTGCCAGCAGTGACGTCACTTACACCGGGGAGCTGTTTTTT,CASSDVTYTGELFF
TRBD2,TRBV9,15,.,TRBJ2-4,TGTGCCAGCAGCGTAAATCCAGCGGGAGTAAACATTCAGTACTTC,CASSVNPAGVNIQYF
TRBD1,TRBV2,17,.,TRBJ1-2,TGTGCCAGCACTGACGGTTTCCTAGGGACAGGGAACTATGGCTACACCTTC,CASTDGFLGTGNYGYTF
TRBD1,TRBV24-1,16,.,TRBJ1-1,TGTGCCACCAGTGATTCCCGGACAGGGCTGAACACTGAAGCTTTCTTT,CATSDSRTGLNTEAFF
TRBD1,TRBV19,14,.,TRBJ1-4,TGTGCCAGCTCCCCCGGGACAGGGCATGAAAAACTGTTTTTT,CASSPGTGHEKLFF
.,TRBV12-5,13,.,TRBJ2-5,TGTGCTAGTGGTCGCGGGACGGAAGAGACCCAGTACTTC,CASGRGTEETQYF
TRBD1,TRBV6-2/TRBV6-3,15,once,TRBJ1-3,TGTGCCAGCAGTTCGGAACAGGGGCCACTGGACACCATATATTTT,CASSSEQGPLDTIYF
.,TRBV6-4,17,.,TRBJ1-2,TGTGCCAGCAGTGACCATGGGAAGGGGGGACCTTACTATGGCTACACCTTC,CASSDHGKGGPYYGYTF
.,TRBV6-2/TRBV6-3,13,few,TRBJ1-5,TGTGCCAGCAGTGTGGGTGTCCATCAGCCCCAGCATTTT,CASSVGVHQPQHF
TRBD1,TRBV6-5,13,.,TRBJ2-7,TGTGCCAGCAGTTATTCCGACAGGGGCGAGCAGTACTTC,CASSYSDRGEQYF
.,TRBV7-7,13,.,TRBJ2-5,TGTGCTAGCAGCTCCGGGGGTGGCGAGACCCAGTACTTC,CASSSGGGETQYF
.,TRBV19,12,.,TRBJ2-7,TGTGCCAGTAGTCCGGGTCCCTACGAGCAGTACTTC,CASSPGPYEQYF
TRBD1,TRBV2,15,.,TRBJ1-4,TGTGCCAGCAGTGGACAGGGGATCATTTTCGAAAAACTGTTTTTT,CASSGQGIIFEKLFF
TRBD1,TRBV7-2,15,.,TRBJ1-5,TGTGCCAGCAGCTCGCGGACAGGCCCCAATCAGCCCCAGCATTTT,CASSSRTGPNQPQHF
.,TRBV7-6,16,once,TRBJ2-3,TGTGCCAGCAGCTTAGTTCCGGGGGGCCGGGCAGATACGCAGTATTTT,CASSLVPGGRADTQYF
.,TRBV6-5,15,.,TRBJ1-6,TGTGCCAGCAGAAATGGACGGCGGCCCAATTCACCCCTCCACTTT,CASRNGRRPNSPLHF